The present entry profiles one T cell receptor beta chain with its context. Per the study methods: Estimated nucleated cell counts came from reference gene primer amplification. Sequencing used immunoSEQ multiplex PCR; TCRdb keeps in-frame clones, though not all of them. V and J calls and clone size are copied from that table; D and trimming were computed from the DNA. The table shows more than 110,000 clones, with approximately 90% occurring only once. This specimen belongs to a study of blood T cell repertoires in COVID-19. Study-wide background: Sites in the United States, Italy and Spain provided acute and convalescent COVID-19 samples. Nucleic acid was either cDNA or gDNA, and it came from T cells, B-cell-depleted T cells, or PBMCs.

The germline V and J ends were trimmed by 6 bases and 1 base, with 14 bases remaining between them. CDR3 length equals 15 residues. In germline, CDR1 is SNHLY, CDR2 FYNNEI. The rearrangement uses TRBV2 and TRBJ2-3; D possibly corresponds to TRBD1 (6 bases). Sample: peripheral blood. This TCR came from a woman aged 40-49 years with acute or convalescent COVID-19. The CDR3 region is CASRVQGRGTDTQYF. CDR3 nucleotide sequence: TGTGCCAGCAGGGTACAGGGTCGGGGCACAGATACGCAGTATTTT.